The entry below gives a single T cell receptor (beta chain) sequence along with its context. These data belong to a study of blood T cell repertoires in COVID-19. Overall study context: From the United States, Italy and Spain came samples of acute and convalescent COVID-19. PBMCs, B-cell-depleted T cells, or T cells were the source of the cDNA or gDNA that made up the material.

Authors' data handling: Amplification from reference gene primers served as the basis for estimated nucleated cell counts. Libraries were prepared by immunoSEQ multiplex PCR; TCRdb keeps only in-frame clonotypes and omits some of them. The V and J calls and clone size were taken over from that table, and D and trimming were inferred from the DNA. The sample yields about 40,000 clones, over 70% seen once. The CDR3 consists of 16 residues. The V and J ends lost 4 bases and 1 base, in that order; junction bases with no gene match: 4. The germline V gene encodes CDR1 SGHDN and CDR2 FVKESK. Sample: peripheral blood. The chain employs TRBV14 and TRBJ2-2, with TRBD2 matching 9 bases. The receptor was isolated from a woman aged 70-85 years with acute or convalescent COVID-19. The CDR3 region is CASSLTSGLNTGELFF. The CDR3 DNA follows: TGTGCCAGCAGCCTTACTAGCGGGCTGAACACCGGGGAGCTGTTTTTT.